A selection of T cell receptor beta chains follows, all from one sample in a study of T cells in Graves' hyperthyroidism and ophthalmopathy. Each CDR3 protein gets one entry after TCRdb re-called the multiplex PCR reads with MiXCR. The sample has 650,000 to 850,000 distinct CDR3 sequences; 15% to 20% are singletons. Sequencing was carried out using blood. The receptor source for this set is a woman in her forties or fifties with Graves' hyperthyroidism that later progressed to Graves' ophthalmopathy. CDR3s include the opening cysteine and the closing phenylalanine or tryptophan. Fields, in order: clone size, J gene, V gene, CDR3 length, D gene, CDR3 DNA, CDR3 protein. The D gene is left open where the match is weak. Only some rows state a clone size, as once, few, many or a class for expanded clones.

NA | TRBJ1-4 | TRBV7-9 | 15 | TRBD1 | TGTGCCAGCAGCGGCCGGGACAGGGGACACGAAAAACTGTTTTTT | CASSGRDRGHEKLFF
many | TRBJ1-1 | TRBV12-3/TRBV12-4 | 14 | TRBD1 | TGTGCCAGCAGTTTTGGGGACAGTCTCACTGAAGCTTTCTTT | CASSFGDSLTEAFF
NA | TRBJ2-3 | TRBV5-5 | 15 | NA | TGTGCCAGCAGCGCCGACGGTATTCGGGCAGATACGCAGTATTTT | CASSADGIRADTQYF
NA | TRBJ1-1 | TRBV10-3 | 13 | NA | TGTGCCATCTCTGGACAGAGGAACACTGAAGCTTTCTTT | CAISGQRNTEAFF
NA | TRBJ1-1 | TRBV29-1 | 12 | NA | TGCAGCGTTGAAGACAGTGCATTTCTGGCTTTCTTT | CSVEDSAFLAFF
many | TRBJ1-1 | TRBV12-3/TRBV12-4 | 14 | TRBD1 | TGTGCCAGCGGGACGACAGGGGCGAACACTGAAGCTTTCTTT | CASGTTGANTEAFF
few | TRBJ1-2 | TRBV9 | 15 | NA | TGTGCCAGCAGCCCGAGACAGGTCCTAAACTATGGCTACACCTTC | CASSPRQVLNYGYTF
NA | TRBJ2-1 | TRBV6-4 | 13 | NA | TGTGCCAGCAGTGACAACTCCTACAATGAGCAGTTCTTC | CASSDNSYNEQFF
few | TRBJ2-2 | TRBV24-1 | 15 | NA | TGTGCCACCAGTGATTTGAGCAGGAACACCGGGGAGCTGTTTTTT | CATSDLSRNTGELFF
few | TRBJ2-3 | TRBV20-1 | 14 | NA | TGCAGTGCTAGTCTTAAGGGCGTGACAGATACGCAGTATTTT | CSASLKGVTDTQYF
many | TRBJ2-1 | TRBV2 | 12 | TRBD2 | TGTGCCAGCAGGTTTACTAGCGGGTGGCAGTTCTTC | CASRFTSGWQFF
NA | TRBJ1-1 | TRBV29-1 | 13 | NA | TGCAGCGTGCGAACCACCTCGGACACTGAAGCTTTCTTT | CSVRTTSDTEAFF
many | TRBJ1-1 | TRBV5-1 | 14 | TRBD1 | TGCGCCAGCAGTTTACAGGGGGCTGGGGCTGAAGCTTTCTTT | CASSLQGAGAEAFF
few | TRBJ2-5 | TRBV5-1 | 14 | NA | TGCGCCAGCAGCTTGGCTTCACGGGTCGAGACCCAGTACTTC | CASSLASRVETQYF
many | TRBJ2-5 | TRBV7-9 | 18 | NA | TGTGCCAGCAGCTTAGCGCTCGGGTCCAGCAGGGTCGAAGAGACCCAGTACTTC | CASSLALGSSRVEETQYF
NA | TRBJ2-2 | TRBV14 | 12 | NA | TGTGCCAGCAGCCAAAGGGGCGGGGAGCTGTTTTTT | CASSQRGGELFF
many | TRBJ2-3 | TRBV5-1 | 16 | TRBD2 | TGCGCCAGCAGCTTGACCGGGGCCGGGGGGACAGATACGCAGTATTTT | CASSLTGAGGTDTQYF
few | TRBJ1-3 | TRBV6-5 | 18 | NA | TGTGCCAGCAGTTACTCGATCTCACCTAACCAAGCTGGAAACACCATATATTTT | CASSYSISPNQAGNTIYF